This is a list of T cell receptor beta chains from one sample in a study of CD8+ T cells in alopecia areata. Only in-frame clones appear in the TCRdb table, and some are missing; sequencing was by immunoSEQ multiplex PCR. The sample lists 110,000 to 150,000 clones, more than 55% occurring once. Sequencing used CD8+ T cells sorted from blood. These receptors all stem from a human donor in good health. Both conserved end residues are part of each CDR3. Fields, in order: J gene, clone size, V gene, D gene, CDR3 protein, CDR3 DNA. A D gene is named only where the DNA matches it firmly. Not every row has a clone size; where given, it reads once, few, many or a size class.

J: TRBJ1-2; size: few; V: TRBV29-1; D: .; CDR3: CSVPGATF; DNA: TGCAGCGTTCCGGGAGCCACCTTC
J: TRBJ2-2; size: few; V: TRBV7-9; D: .; CDR3: CASSFGGTGELFF; DNA: TGTGCCAGCAGCTTCGGTGGCACCGGGGAGCTGTTTTTT
J: TRBJ2-7; size: few; V: TRBV29-1; D: TRBD1; CDR3: CSVEGGDRVYEQYF; DNA: TGCAGCGTTGAAGGGGGGGACAGGGTCTACGAGCAGTACTTC
J: TRBJ2-7; size: once; V: TRBV29-1; D: TRBD2; CDR3: CSVVAGGYEQYF; DNA: TGCAGCGTTGTTGCGGGAGGCTACGAGCAGTACTTC
J: TRBJ2-7; size: .; V: TRBV4-1; D: .; CDR3: CASGRGQSSYEQYF; DNA: TGCGCCTCAGGGCGGGGACAGTCGTCCTACGAGCAGTACTTC
J: TRBJ2-1; size: .; V: TRBV2; D: .; CDR3: CASSEAYGGPYNEQFF; DNA: TGTGCCAGCAGTGAAGCGTACGGTGGCCCCTACAATGAGCAGTTCTTC
J: TRBJ1-5; size: few; V: TRBV2; D: .; CDR3: CASSEASYSNQPQHF; DNA: TGTGCCAGCAGTGAGGCGTCCTATAGCAATCAGCCCCAGCATTTT
J: TRBJ2-3; size: .; V: TRBV5-1; D: .; CDR3: CASSLESYPTDTQYF; DNA: TGCGCCAGCAGCTTGGAAAGTTACCCCACAGATACGCAGTATTTT
J: TRBJ2-7; size: .; V: TRBV4-1; D: .; CDR3: CASSQARGYEQYF; DNA: TGCGCCAGCAGCCAAGCTCGAGGGTACGAGCAGTACTTC
J: TRBJ1-3; size: .; V: TRBV4-1; D: .; CDR3: CASSPPSGNTIYF; DNA: TGCGCCAGCAGCCCACCGAGCGGAAACACCATATATTTT
J: TRBJ2-6; size: .; V: TRBV5-1; D: TRBD2; CDR3: CASSPVDGGSTGANVLTF; DNA: TGCGCCAGCAGCCCCGTTGACGGCGGGAGTACCGGGGCCAACGTCCTGACTTTC
J: TRBJ1-1; size: .; V: TRBV6-5; D: .; CDR3: CATGFPNTEAFF; DNA: TGTGCCACCGGTTTTCCGAACACTGAAGCTTTCTTT
J: TRBJ2-7; size: once; V: TRBV9; D: .; CDR3: CASSPQGTNSYEQYF; DNA: TGTGCCAGCAGCCCCCAGGGGACGAACTCCTACGAGCAGTACTTC
J: TRBJ2-1; size: .; V: TRBV15; D: .; CDR3: CATSTGAPVQFF; DNA: TGTGCCACCAGCACCGGGGCCCCAGTGCAGTTCTTC
J: TRBJ1-1; size: few; V: TRBV29-1; D: .; CDR3: CSVDRDKAFF; DNA: TGCAGCGTTGACAGGGACAAAGCTTTCTTT
J: TRBJ1-2; size: .; V: TRBV2; D: .; CDR3: CASSEVLDSSGYTF; DNA: TGTGCCAGCAGTGAAGTTCTGGATTCGAGTGGCTACACCTTC
J: TRBJ2-3; size: .; V: TRBV27; D: .; CDR3: CASSVPSDTGDTQYF; DNA: TGTGCCAGCAGTGTCCCCTCAGATACGGGGGATACGCAGTATTTT
J: TRBJ2-1; size: .; V: TRBV29-1; D: .; CDR3: CSVEGNSGSKGRYNEQFF; DNA: TGCAGCGTTGAGGGAAATTCGGGCAGTAAAGGTCGGTACAATGAGCAGTTCTTC
J: TRBJ2-1; size: .; V: TRBV20-1; D: .; CDR3: CSAREGYEQFF; DNA: TGCAGTGCTAGAGAGGGATACGAGCAGTTCTTC
J: TRBJ1-5; size: .; V: TRBV6-5; D: .; CDR3: CASSYTGGAQPQHF; DNA: TGTGCCAGCAGTTACACTGGGGGGGCTCAGCCCCAGCATTTT
J: TRBJ2-3; size: .; V: TRBV5-1; D: .; CDR3: CASSLSQDVADTQYF; DNA: TGCGCCAGCAGCTTGTCCCAAGACGTGGCAGATACGCAGTATTTT
J: TRBJ2-7; size: .; V: TRBV6-1; D: TRBD2; CDR3: CASTGTSVTYEQYF; DNA: TGTGCCAGCACCGGGACTAGCGTTACCTACGAGCAGTACTTC
J: TRBJ2-1; size: few; V: TRBV6-1; D: .; CDR3: CASKLDGGSYNEQFF; DNA: TGTGCCAGCAAATTAGACGGCGGGTCCTACAATGAGCAGTTCTTC
J: TRBJ2-2; size: .; V: TRBV29-1; D: .; CDR3: CSVPNPHTGELFF; DNA: TGCAGCGTCCCCAACCCTCACACCGGGGAGCTGTTTTTT
J: TRBJ1-2; size: .; V: TRBV7-9; D: .; CDR3: CASSLREAGGYTF; DNA: TGTGCCAGCAGCCTCAGGGAAGCCGGAGGCTACACCTTC
J: TRBJ1-3; size: once; V: TRBV4-1; D: .; CDR3: CASSQMENSGNTIYF; DNA: TGCGCCAGCAGCCAAATGGAGAACTCTGGAAACACCATATATTTT
J: TRBJ2-7; size: few; V: TRBV7-9; D: .; CDR3: CASSLEGLQHNPYEQYF; DNA: TGTGCCAGCAGCTTAGAGGGCCTACAGCACAATCCCTACGAGCAGTACTTC
J: TRBJ2-1; size: .; V: TRBV5-1; D: .; CDR3: CASSLASGLNEQFF; DNA: TGCGCCAGCAGCTTGGCCTCAGGGTTGAATGAGCAGTTCTTC
J: TRBJ2-1; size: .; V: TRBV19; D: .; CDR3: CASSIDVGLESSYNEQFF; DNA: TGTGCCAGTAGTATAGATGTGGGGCTAGAAAGCTCCTACAATGAGCAGTTCTTC
J: TRBJ2-3; size: .; V: TRBV9; D: TRBD1; CDR3: CASSVVGQGRTDTQYF; DNA: TGTGCCAGCAGCGTAGTTGGACAGGGCCGAACAGATACGCAGTATTTT
J: TRBJ1-5; size: .; V: TRBV28; D: .; CDR3: CASRLGLGQPQHF; DNA: TGTGCCAGCAGATTAGGCCTTGGGCAGCCCCAGCATTTT
J: TRBJ2-3; size: .; V: TRBV5-1; D: .; CDR3: CASSFSGEDTQYF; DNA: TGCGCCAGCAGCTTTTCGGGGGAAGATACGCAGTATTTT
J: TRBJ2-2; size: .; V: TRBV20-1; D: .; CDR3: CSAPLTGELFF; DNA: TGCAGTGCTCCCTTGACCGGGGAGCTGTTTTTT
J: TRBJ2-1; size: few; V: TRBV14; D: TRBD2; CDR3: CASSQDSGTYNEQFF; DNA: TGTGCCAGCAGCCAAGATAGCGGGACCTACAATGAGCAGTTCTTC
J: TRBJ1-5; size: .; V: TRBV25-1; D: .; CDR3: CASSEYGNGQPQHF; DNA: TGTGCCAGCAGTGAATACGGGAATGGCCAGCCCCAGCATTTT
J: TRBJ1-3; size: many; V: TRBV9; D: .; CDR3: CASSVEGASGNTIYF; DNA: TGTGCCAGCAGCGTAGAAGGAGCCTCTGGAAACACCATATATTTT
J: TRBJ2-1; size: .; V: TRBV29-1; D: TRBD2; CDR3: CSVYGTSGRRNEQFF; DNA: TGCAGCGTCTACGGGACTAGCGGGAGGAGGAATGAGCAGTTCTTC
J: TRBJ1-2; size: .; V: TRBV4-2; D: .; CDR3: CASSQDLRGDYGYTF; DNA: TGTGCCAGCAGCCAAGACCTCAGGGGAGACTATGGCTACACCTTC
J: TRBJ2-1; size: .; V: TRBV29-1; D: .; CDR3: CSVGSSYNEQFF; DNA: TGCAGCGTCGGAAGCTCCTACAATGAGCAGTTCTTC
J: TRBJ1-5; size: .; V: TRBV5-6; D: .; CDR3: CASSLSRSYSNQPQHF; DNA: TGTGCCAGCAGCTTGTCCCGCAGTTATAGCAATCAGCCCCAGCATTTT
J: TRBJ2-7; size: .; V: TRBV6-6; D: .; CDR3: CASSKSGEQYF; DNA: TGTGCCAGCAGTAAGTCAGGGGAGCAGTACTTC